The clone carrying this TCR beta chain is a singleton in its sample. The data belong to a study of blood T cell repertoires in COVID-19. At the level of the study: The study drew acute and convalescent COVID-19 samples from the United States, Italy and Spain. The cDNA or gDNA used as material had been derived from T cells, B-cell-depleted T cells, or PBMCs.

In the study's own analysis: Estimates of nucleated cell counts were drawn from the amplification of reference gene primers. The data were produced by immunoSEQ multiplex PCR, yet TCRdb's version contains in-frame clones alone and is incomplete. V, J and clone size were drawn from that table, and D and trimming were deduced from the DNA. The sample has 85,000 to 130,000 clones, less than 85% seen once. V lost 4 bases to trimming and J lost 1 base; unmatched junction nucleotides: 2. Germline V gene lookup returns CDR1 SGHRS and CDR2 YFSETQ. The CDR3 has 14 residues. The origin of this receptor is a woman aged 55 to 70 with acute or convalescent COVID-19. Sequenced input: peripheral blood. The rearrangement joins TRBV5-1 to TRBJ1-3, with 7 bases that match TRBD1. DNA of the CDR3: TGCGCCAGCAGCCCGACAGGGTCTGGAAACACCATATATTTT. Its protein product is CASSPTGSGNTIYF.